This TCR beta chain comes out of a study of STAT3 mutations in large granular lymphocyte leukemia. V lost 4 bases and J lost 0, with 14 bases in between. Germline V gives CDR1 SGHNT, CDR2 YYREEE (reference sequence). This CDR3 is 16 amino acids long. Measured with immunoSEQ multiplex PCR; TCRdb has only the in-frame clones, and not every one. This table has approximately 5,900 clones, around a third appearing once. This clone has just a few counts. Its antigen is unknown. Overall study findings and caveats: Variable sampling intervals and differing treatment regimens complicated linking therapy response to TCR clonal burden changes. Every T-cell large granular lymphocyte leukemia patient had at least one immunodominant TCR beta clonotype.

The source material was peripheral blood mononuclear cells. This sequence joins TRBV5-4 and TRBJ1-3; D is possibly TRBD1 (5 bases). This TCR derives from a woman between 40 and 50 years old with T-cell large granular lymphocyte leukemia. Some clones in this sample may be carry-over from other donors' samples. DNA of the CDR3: TGTGCCAGCAGCAGATCCGCAGGGAGCTCTGGAAACACCATATATTTT. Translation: CASSRSAGSSGNTIYF.